One sample yielded the 29 T cell receptor beta chains listed below, sequenced in a study of T cells in Graves' hyperthyroidism and ophthalmopathy. RNA transcripts provided the source from which TCR beta CDR3 regions were amplified. RT-PCR in the first round (using the HTBI primer set) targeted the TCR CDR3. MiXCR, applied by TCRdb to the multiplex PCR reads, yields one record per CDR3 protein. The table includes about 330,000 distinct CDR3 sequences, roughly 15% detected once. The sequenced material came from blood. These receptors originate from a woman aged 35 to 49 with Graves' ophthalmopathy.

This clonotype occurred many times. J is TRBJ2-3 and V is TRBV9; D possibly corresponds to TRBD1 (5 bases). Trimming removed 5 bases from V and 1 base from J, with 11 bases in between. The CDR3 loop spans 14 amino acids. Germline V gives CDR1 SGDLS, CDR2 YYNGEE. CDR3 sequence (DNA): TGTGCCAGCAGTTTAAGGGGCGGCACAGATACGCAGTATTTT. Amino acids: CASSLRGGTDTQYF.

This sequence joins TRBV5-1 and TRBJ2-7, with TRBD2 identical over 14 bases. Per germline, CDR1 SGHRS and CDR2 YFSETQ. Trimming took 3 bases from V and 0 from J; bases not matched to a gene: 5. This CDR3 has 17 amino acids. The DNA of the CDR3 is TGCGCCAGCAGCTCAGGACTAGCGGGAGGTAGCTCCTACGAGCAGTACTTC. Encoded protein: CASSSGLAGGSSYEQYF.

Ten or more counts support this clonotype. The rearrangement uses TRBV20-1 and TRBJ2-1; no firm D call. This CDR3 comprises 15 residues. The ends were cut back, 2 bases at V and 1 base at J, with 12 bases in the middle. Germline V gene data show CDR1 as DFQATT and CDR2 as SNEGSKA (reference sequence). The CDR3 DNA follows: TGCAGTGCTAGAAAGCCTGTAGGGTCCTACAATGAGCAGTTCTTC. It yields the protein CSARKPVGSYNEQFF.

This clonotype was seen ten or more times. This rearrangement joins TRBV6-1 to TRBJ2-7; D call uncertain. This CDR3 has 13 amino acids. With 6 bases removed from V and 6 bases from J, the gap between germline ends came to 15 bases. The germline V gene has CDR1 MNHNS and CDR2 SASEGT. The CDR3 region has the DNA TGTGCCAGCAGACCGATGGATTGGGGCGAGCAGTACTTC. It is translated as CASRPMDWGEQYF.

This chain connects TRBV29-1 to TRBJ2-3; 9 bases line up with TRBD2. CDR3 length: 19 amino acids. J was trimmed by 2 bases and V by 6 bases; bases with no gene match: 21. The germline CDR1 and CDR2 sequences are SQVTM and ANQGSEA. The chain's CDR3 is CSVEPGTSSNRGDTDTQYF. Here the CDR3 DNA reads TGCAGCGTAGAACCAGGGACTAGCTCTAATCGGGGGGACACAGATACGCAGTATTTT.

This chain uses TRBV2 with TRBJ2-7, with D uncertain. The CDR3 covers 13 residues. The germline V gene has CDR1 SNHLY and CDR2 FYNNEI. Trimming pared 9 bases from V and 2 bases from J, leaving 14 bases between. The CDR3 sequence is CARGRIGAYEQYF. The CDR3 DNA sequence: TGTGCCAGAGGTCGGATAGGAGCCTACGAGCAGTACTTC.

The rearrangement links TRBV6-2 or TRBV6-3 to TRBJ1-2; 7 nucleotides line up with TRBD1. V shed 6 bases and J 0 bases; nucleotides not matched to a gene: 4. The germline V gene has CDR1 MNHEY and CDR2 SVGEGT. CDR3 length: 14 amino acids. The CDR3 protein is CASRGDRANYGYTF. CDR3 sequence (DNA): TGTGCCAGCAGGGGGGACAGAGCTAACTATGGCTACACCTTC.

Details on this clonotype: This may arise from a read error, as a much more abundant clone is one base away. The CDR3 loop is CASSFAEQAFF. In nucleotides, the CDR3 is TGTGCCAGCAGTTTTGCCGAGCAAGCTTTCTTT. The chain links TRBV28 to TRBJ1-1, with D hard to call. Germline values: CDR1 MDHEN, CDR2 SYDVKM. Trimming stripped 3 bases from V and 9 bases from J, with 8 bases between. The CDR3 is made up of 11 amino acids.

The table lists this clonotype with a few counts. V gene TRBV6-1 combines with J gene TRBJ2-7; D possibly corresponds to TRBD1 (6 bases). There are 16 residues in the CDR3. V lost 7 bases to trimming and J lost 7 bases, with 26 bases between them. Germline V gene data show CDR1 as MNHNS and CDR2 as SASEGT. DNA for the CDR3: TGTGCCAGCACCTCAGCAGGGGCAGGGGCGGTGAGTGAGCAGTACTTC. This translates into CASTSAGAGAVSEQYF.

This rearrangement joins TRBV10-2 to TRBJ2-7; TRBD2 matches at 10 bases. This CDR3 region has 14 residues. V trimming: 2 bases; J trimming: 6 bases; junction bases outside the gene matches: 4. Germline values: CDR1 WSHSY, CDR2 SAAADI. CDR3 loop: CASSESRLAGEQYF. The CDR3, as DNA: TGCGCCAGCAGTGAGAGTCGACTAGCGGGCGAGCAGTACTTC.

The table lists this clonotype with many counts. The V call is TRBV12-3 or TRBV12-4, the J call TRBJ1-6; D is possibly TRBD1 (6 bases). Trimming took 7 bases from V and 10 from J, leaving 14 bases between them. The CDR3 runs to 13 residues. The CDR3 sequence: CASIQGSGSPLHF. The CDR3 DNA reads TGTGCCAGCATCCAGGGGTCAGGATCACCCCTCCACTTT.

This clonotype was seen repeatedly, ten times or more. The rearrangement links TRBV2 to TRBJ1-1; possibly TRBD1 for D (6 bases). The CDR3 runs to 14 residues. CDR1 is SNHLY, CDR2 FYNNEI, per germline. Trimming removed 6 bases from V and 3 bases from J, with 14 bases in between. This chain's CDR3 is CASRASRGDTEAFF. CDR3 DNA: TGTGCCAGCAGGGCCAGTAGGGGGGACACTGAAGCTTTCTTT.

The V and J genes are TRBV29-1 and TRBJ2-3, with TRBD2 matching 10 bases. Trimming at V came to 2 bases and at J to 6 bases, leaving 2 bases not matched to a gene. This CDR3 spans 13 amino acids. Per germline, CDR1 SQVTM and CDR2 ANQGSEA. CDR3 in DNA: TGCAGCGTTGAAAATAGCGGGAGGGATACGCAGTATTTT. It is translated as CSVENSGRDTQYF.

This clonotype was seen at least ten times. This chain links TRBV10-2 with TRBJ1-1; no definite D call. Germline V CDR1 and CDR2: WSHSY, SAAADI. V was trimmed by 3 bases and J by 3 bases, leaving 8 bases between them. CDR3 length equals 13 residues. The CDR3 DNA reads as TGCGCCAGCAGTGACAGGATACACACTGAAGCTTTCTTT. This codes for CASSDRIHTEAFF.

This clonotype came up many times. This CDR3 reads CSARMYGGTQYF. The CDR3 DNA reads as TGCAGTGCGAGAATGTACGGAGGTACGCAGTATTTT. This sequence joins TRBV20-1 and TRBJ2-3; D is possibly TRBD2 (5 bases). Deletions cut 6 bases from V and 8 bases from J, with 15 bases between. The CDR3 loop spans 12 amino acids. Germline assignment: CDR1 DFQATT and CDR2 SNEGSKA (reference sequence).

This chain's CDR3 is CASTGGSYNEQFF. The CDR3, as DNA: TGTGCCAGCACAGGGGGCTCCTACAATGAGCAGTTCTTC. The rearrangement joins TRBV7-6 to TRBJ2-1; 7 nucleotides match TRBD1. Germline trimming cut 7 bases from V and 0 bases from J; bases unmatched to any gene: 0. Germline assignment: CDR1 SGHVS and CDR2 FNYEAQ. This CDR3 region has 13 residues. Full variable domain (remainder filled in from reference TRBV7-6 and TRBJ2-1): GAGVSQSPRYKVTKRGQDVALRCDPISGHVSLYWYRQALGQGPEFLTYFNYEAQQDKSGLPNDRFSAERPEGSISTLTIQRTEQRDSAMYRCASTGGSYNEQFFGPGTRLTVL.

The sample holds many counts of this clonotype. The rearrangement joins TRBV18 to TRBJ2-5, with D possibly TRBD1 on 5 matching bases. Germline V CDR1 and CDR2: KGHSH, LQKENI. Trimming cost V 2 bases and J 4 bases, with 8 bases left between them. The CDR3 spans 13 residues. CDR3 protein: CASSPRQRETQYF. Here the CDR3 DNA reads TGTGCCAGCTCACCAAGACAGAGAGAGACCCAGTACTTC.

This clonotype was seen a few times. The chain uses TRBV27 and TRBJ2-2; weak D call: TRBD1 (5 bases). The CDR3 runs to 15 residues. Trimming left V 4 bases short and J 9 bases short, with 18 bases between. Germline assignment: CDR1 MNHEY and CDR2 SMNVEV (reference sequence). The CDR3 coding sequence is TGTGCCAGCAGTTCACACGAGGCAGGGAAAAGGGAGCTGTTTTTT. Translation: CASSSHEAGKRELFF.

This clonotype showed up many times. V gene TRBV6-1 combines with J gene TRBJ2-3; D tentatively fits TRBD1 or TRBD2 (5 bases each). Between the trimmed V and J ends, which lost 7 bases and 5 bases, there was a span of 10 bases. The CDR3 covers 12 residues. Germline values: CDR1 MNHNS, CDR2 SASEGT. The CDR3 DNA reads as TGTGCCAGCAACTTTGGGGGAGATACGCAGTATTTT. Translated: CASNFGGDTQYF.

The chain is built from TRBV3-1 and TRBJ1-6; 9 bases are shared with TRBD1. The trim removed 2 bases at V and 6 bases at J, leaving 8 bases unmatched. CDR1 and CDR2 from the germline V gene are LGHDT and YNNKEL (reference sequence). The CDR3 is made up of 17 amino acids. The CDR3, as DNA: TGTGCCAGCAGCCAACTCGCCACAGGGGGCAGTAATTCACCCCTCCACTTT. This codes for CASSQLATGGSNSPLHF.

In its sample, this clonotype was seen many times. The chain combines TRBV11-2 with TRBJ1-1; D not certain. The CDR3 has 14 amino acids. Per the germline V gene, CDR1 is SGHAT and CDR2 is FQNNGV. Trimming took 2 bases from V and 2 from J, leaving 9 bases between them. The CDR3 loop is CASSLYGSNTEAFF. The DNA of the CDR3 is TGTGCCAGCAGCTTATACGGCAGCAACACTGAAGCTTTCTTT. The variable domain in full, with the rest retrieved from reference TRBV11-2 and TRBJ1-1, is EAGVAQSPRYKIIEKRQSVAFWCNPISGHATLYWYQQILGQGPKLLIQFQNNGVVDDSQLPKDRFSAERLKGVDSTLKIQPAKLEDSAVYLCASSLYGSNTEAFFGQGTRLTVV.

This clonotype was detected a few times. The gene calls are TRBV7-2 and TRBJ1-1, with 9 positions matching TRBD1. Germline assignment: CDR1 SGHTA and CDR2 FQGNSA. The V gene end was trimmed by 4 bases and the J gene end by 3 bases; junction bases not matched to a gene: 9. This CDR3 spans 16 amino acids. The CDR3 here is CASSSYRGRDYTEAFF. Here the CDR3 DNA reads TGTGCCAGCAGCTCCTACAGGGGGCGCGATTACACTGAAGCTTTCTTT.

This clonotype was counted once. At one end the junction does not follow the germline gene, possibly because of a read error. The chain couples TRBV7-2 to TRBJ2-6, with a tentative D call TRBD2 (5 bases). This CDR3 comprises 16 residues. Per the germline V gene, CDR1 is SGHTA and CDR2 is FQGNSA. CDR3 bases: TGCGCCAGCAGCCTCAGAGCCGGGGCTGGGGCCAACGTCCTGACTTTC. It is translated as CASSLRAGAGANVLTF.

This clonotype was found a few times. The chain employs TRBV19 and TRBJ1-6; D gene ambiguous. The CDR3 extends over 17 amino acids. Trimming stripped 0 bases from V and 3 bases from J, with 12 bases between. CDR1 and CDR2 (germline): LNHDA, SQIVND (reference sequence). The CDR3 DNA is TGTGCCAGTAGTATAGAGCCAGTTTCGCTCTATAATTCACCCCTCCACTTT. This codes for CASSIEPVSLYNSPLHF.

The V and J genes are TRBV19 and TRBJ2-5; 7 bases are a match to TRBD2. The V segment lost 5 bases and the J segment 0 bases; nucleotides outside the gene matches: 15. There are 18 residues in the CDR3. In germline, CDR1 is LNHDA, CDR2 SQIVND (reference sequence). The CDR3 coding sequence is TGTGCCAGTAGTCAGGCTTTCGGTGGCGGGGGAAACCAAGAGACCCAGTACTTC. This gives the protein CASSQAFGGGGNQETQYF.

This clonotype was observed many times. The chain is built from TRBV3-1 and TRBJ1-1; 7 nucleotides line up with TRBD1. The CDR3 totals 15 residues. Germline assignment: CDR1 LGHDT and CDR2 YNNKEL (reference sequence). V shed 5 bases, J shed 3 bases, and the junction held 9 bases outside the gene matches. CDR3 sequence: CASSSLTGTYTEAFF. The CDR3 DNA reads as TGTGCCAGCAGCTCCCTGACAGGGACCTACACTGAAGCTTTCTTT.

This clonotype has a count of ten or more. V gene TRBV27 combines with J gene TRBJ1-1; 8 positions agree with TRBD1. This CDR3 contains 13 residues. CDR1 is MNHEY and CDR2 is SMNVEV in the germline V gene (reference sequence). Unmatched junction bases numbered 7, after V lost 6 bases and J lost 7 bases. In nucleotides, the CDR3 is TGTGCCAGCAGCAGGGACAGGTTAAATGAAGCTTTCTTT. This gives the protein CASSRDRLNEAFF.

This clonotype was found a few times. The V and J genes are TRBV12-3 or TRBV12-4 and TRBJ2-3, with TRBD1 as a possible D gene (5 bases). V lost 1 base to trimming and J lost 5 bases, with 10 bases between them. The CDR3 has 14 amino acids. CDR3 bases: TGTGCCAGCAGTTTAGGATCAGGGTTAGATACGCAGTATTTT. Its translation is CASSLGSGLDTQYF.

The chain recombines TRBV5-1 with TRBJ2-5, with a tentative D call TRBD1 (6 bases). Germline V gives CDR1 SGHRS, CDR2 YFSETQ. The V gene lost 7 bases and the J gene lost 2 bases, with 18 bases spanning the gap. The CDR3 extends over 15 amino acids. CDR3 in amino acids: CASGTSQGRQETQYF. In nucleotides, the CDR3 is TGCGCCAGCGGGACCTCACAGGGAAGACAAGAGACCCAGTACTTC.